These T cell receptor beta chains were read from a single sample in a study of lymphopenia after photon versus proton radiotherapy. The protocol was immunoSEQ multiplex PCR, while the TCRdb copy is restricted to in-frame clones and leaves out a portion. In the table there are about 19,000 clones, over 80% of which are singletons. This sample comprised peripheral blood, obtained from a patient treated with photon-based radiotherapy. The origin of the receptors is a man aged 55 to 70 with pancreatic cancer. CDR3s include the opening cysteine and the closing phenylalanine or tryptophan. The order of the fields is D gene, clone size, V gene, J gene, CDR3 DNA, CDR3 protein. D genes are given only for firm matches. Clone size is shown for a subset of rows, as once, few, many or a class of expanded clone.

D gene: TRBD1
clone size: -
V gene: TRBV5-8
J gene: TRBJ1-2
CDR3 DNA: TGTGCCAGCAGCAGGGGACAGGCCCTGGATGGCTACACCTTC
CDR3 protein: CASSRGQALDGYTF

D gene: -
clone size: -
V gene: TRBV7-3
J gene: TRBJ1-1
CDR3 DNA: TGTGCCAGCAGCTTAAGTCCGGCAGGGAGGAGTCGGACTGAAGCTTTCTTT
CDR3 protein: CASSLSPAGRSRTEAFF

D gene: TRBD1
clone size: -
V gene: TRBV7-2
J gene: TRBJ2-4
CDR3 DNA: TGTGCCAGCAGCTCTGTGACAGGGGAAAACATTCAGTACTTC
CDR3 protein: CASSSVTGENIQYF

D gene: -
clone size: -
V gene: TRBV27
J gene: TRBJ1-1
CDR3 DNA: TGTGGCTGGGCCAGGAACACTGAAGCTTTCTTT
CDR3 protein: CGWARNTEAFF

D gene: -
clone size: -
V gene: TRBV7-9
J gene: TRBJ1-1
CDR3 DNA: TGTGCCAGCAGCTTAGGGGTTGGGCCTCGTGAAGCTTTCTTT
CDR3 protein: CASSLGVGPREAFF

D gene: TRBD1
clone size: -
V gene: TRBV5-1
J gene: TRBJ2-7
CDR3 DNA: TGCGCCAGCAGCTTCGGACAGGCCCCCTACGAGCAGTACTTC
CDR3 protein: CASSFGQAPYEQYF

D gene: TRBD1
clone size: -
V gene: TRBV5-1
J gene: TRBJ1-2
CDR3 DNA: TGCGCCAGCAGCGGGACCACAGGGGAGGATGGCTACACCTTC
CDR3 protein: CASSGTTGEDGYTF

D gene: TRBD1
clone size: -
V gene: TRBV5-4
J gene: TRBJ1-1
CDR3 DNA: TGTGCCAGCAGCTTCAGGGGGCGCAAGACGGCTTTCTTT
CDR3 protein: CASSFRGRKTAFF

D gene: TRBD1
clone size: few
V gene: TRBV28
J gene: TRBJ2-1
CDR3 DNA: TGTGCCAGCAGTTTTGTACAGGGGAATGAGCAGTTCTTC
CDR3 protein: CASSFVQGNEQFF

D gene: -
clone size: -
V gene: TRBV4-2
J gene: TRBJ1-2
CDR3 DNA: TGTGCCAGCAGCCAAGCAGCGTGGTACACCTTC
CDR3 protein: CASSQAAWYTF

D gene: -
clone size: -
V gene: TRBV11-2
J gene: TRBJ1-1
CDR3 DNA: TGTGCCAGCAGCTCTCAAGTGAACACTGAAGCTTTCTTT
CDR3 protein: CASSSQVNTEAFF

D gene: -
clone size: -
V gene: TRBV7-2
J gene: TRBJ1-2
CDR3 DNA: TGTGCCAGCAGCCGAAACCGAGAACCCCGCTACACCTTC
CDR3 protein: CASSRNREPRYTF

D gene: TRBD1
clone size: -
V gene: TRBV5-4
J gene: TRBJ2-4
CDR3 DNA: TGTGCCAGCAGCGCCAAAAAGGGACAGGGTCTAAACATTCAGTACTTC
CDR3 protein: CASSAKKGQGLNIQYF

D gene: -
clone size: -
V gene: TRBV5-8
J gene: TRBJ1-1
CDR3 DNA: TGTGCCAGCAGCTTGGGTGCGGTGAACACTGAAGCTTTCTTT
CDR3 protein: CASSLGAVNTEAFF

D gene: -
clone size: once
V gene: TRBV5-1
J gene: TRBJ2-1
CDR3 DNA: TGCGCCAGCCGTTCAGGGGATGGGTCCTACAATGAGCAGTTCTTC
CDR3 protein: CASRSGDGSYNEQFF

D gene: TRBD2
clone size: once
V gene: TRBV15
J gene: TRBJ2-5
CDR3 DNA: TGTGCCACCAGCAGGTTGGCTAGCGGGGGGGCTTGGGAGACCCAGTACTTC
CDR3 protein: CATSRLASGGAWETQYF

D gene: -
clone size: -
V gene: TRBV5-1
J gene: TRBJ2-3
CDR3 DNA: TGCGCCAGCACGCCGAGGGCAGGGAGCACAGATACGCAGTATTTT
CDR3 protein: CASTPRAGSTDTQYF

D gene: TRBD1
clone size: -
V gene: TRBV30
J gene: TRBJ2-5
CDR3 DNA: TGTGCCTGCAACCGGGACAGGGGCCGAGAGACCCAGTACTTC
CDR3 protein: CACNRDRGRETQYF

D gene: -
clone size: -
V gene: TRBV30
J gene: TRBJ1-4
CDR3 DNA: TGTGCCTGGACCCGGCTTACCTCAACTAATGAAAAACTGTTTTTT
CDR3 protein: CAWTRLTSTNEKLFF

D gene: -
clone size: -
V gene: TRBV7-2
J gene: TRBJ1-2
CDR3 DNA: TGTGCCAGCACCAAAGTTACAGGCGGGCGGCCTTATGGCTACACCTTC
CDR3 protein: CASTKVTGGRPYGYTF

D gene: TRBD1
clone size: -
V gene: TRBV19
J gene: TRBJ1-1
CDR3 DNA: TGTGCCAGTAGTACCGAGACAGGGGTAGCGTGGGCTTTCTTT
CDR3 protein: CASSTETGVAWAFF

D gene: -
clone size: -
V gene: TRBV18
J gene: TRBJ1-5
CDR3 DNA: TGTGCCAGCTCACCCCAGGAAAGCAATCAGCCCCAGCATTTT
CDR3 protein: CASSPQESNQPQHF

D gene: TRBD1
clone size: -
V gene: TRBV5-4
J gene: TRBJ1-2
CDR3 DNA: TGTGCCAGCAGCTTGGCCAAGGCAGGGGGCTTCTATGGCTACACCTTC
CDR3 protein: CASSLAKAGGFYGYTF

D gene: -
clone size: -
V gene: TRBV7-2
J gene: TRBJ1-6
CDR3 DNA: TGTGCCAGCAGCTTAGGTAGTTCAGTCGCGGTTCCCCTCCACTTT
CDR3 protein: CASSLGSSVAVPLHF

D gene: -
clone size: -
V gene: TRBV10-2
J gene: TRBJ1-5
CDR3 DNA: TGCGCCAGCAGTGAGAAGGGCAGTCGGAGCTCCTATAGCAATCAGCCCCAGCATTTT
CDR3 protein: CASSEKGSRSSYSNQPQHF

D gene: TRBD1
clone size: -
V gene: TRBV5-1
J gene: TRBJ1-4
CDR3 DNA: TGCGCCAGCCAGACAGGGAATAATGAAAAACTGTTTTTT
CDR3 protein: CASQTGNNEKLFF

D gene: -
clone size: -
V gene: TRBV6-6
J gene: TRBJ1-2
CDR3 DNA: TGTGCCAGCAGTTACTCTGCACGGAATGGCTACACCTTC
CDR3 protein: CASSYSARNGYTF

D gene: -
clone size: -
V gene: TRBV30
J gene: TRBJ2-7
CDR3 DNA: TGTGCCTGGAACAGGGCCTACGAGCAGTACTTC
CDR3 protein: CAWNRAYEQYF

D gene: -
clone size: -
V gene: TRBV19
J gene: TRBJ2-7
CDR3 DNA: TGTGCCAGTAGAAGTATGCTGACGTCTACGGCGGAGCAGTACTTC
CDR3 protein: CASRSMLTSTAEQYF

D gene: -
clone size: -
V gene: TRBV15
J gene: TRBJ2-1
CDR3 DNA: TGTGCCACCAGTGAAAAACGACTACCGAGGGACAATGAGCAGTTCTTC
CDR3 protein: CATSEKRLPRDNEQFF

D gene: TRBD2
clone size: -
V gene: TRBV7-6
J gene: TRBJ2-7
CDR3 DNA: TGTGCCAGCAGCCCGGGGGGGACCTACGGCGAGCAGTACTTC
CDR3 protein: CASSPGGTYGEQYF

D gene: TRBD1
clone size: -
V gene: TRBV7-3
J gene: TRBJ1-6
CDR3 DNA: TGTGCCAGCAGCTTACAGGGGGCCACCTATAATTCACCCCTCCACTTT
CDR3 protein: CASSLQGATYNSPLHF

D gene: -
clone size: few
V gene: TRBV5-1
J gene: TRBJ1-2
CDR3 DNA: TGCGCCAGCAGCGCCGACTCTAACTATGGCTACACCTTC
CDR3 protein: CASSADSNYGYTF

D gene: -
clone size: -
V gene: TRBV5-1
J gene: TRBJ2-7
CDR3 DNA: TGCGCCAGCAGTCCTGTCCCCGGGGGCTACGAGCAGTACTTC
CDR3 protein: CASSPVPGGYEQYF

D gene: -
clone size: -
V gene: TRBV4-2
J gene: TRBJ2-3
CDR3 DNA: TGTGCCAGCAGCCAACGGGTAGCGGCAGATACGCAGTATTTT
CDR3 protein: CASSQRVAADTQYF

D gene: TRBD2
clone size: -
V gene: TRBV7-6
J gene: TRBJ2-1
CDR3 DNA: TGTGCCAGCAGCCCCGGGACTACTGATGAGCAGTTCTTC
CDR3 protein: CASSPGTTDEQFF

D gene: -
clone size: -
V gene: TRBV29-1
J gene: TRBJ2-5
CDR3 DNA: TGCAGCGTTGAAAGATATAAAGAGACCCAGTACTTC
CDR3 protein: CSVERYKETQYF

D gene: TRBD1
clone size: -
V gene: TRBV6-5
J gene: TRBJ1-2
CDR3 DNA: TGTGCCAGCAGTTACGGGACAGATTATGGCTACACCTTC
CDR3 protein: CASSYGTDYGYTF

D gene: -
clone size: -
V gene: TRBV6-6
J gene: TRBJ1-6
CDR3 DNA: TGTGCCAGTGCCCCGGGATCCCGGATTTCACCCCTCCACTTT
CDR3 protein: CASAPGSRISPLHF

D gene: -
clone size: -
V gene: TRBV5-1
J gene: TRBJ2-6
CDR3 DNA: TGCGCCAGCAGCTTGTTCGACTACTCTGGGGCCAACGTCCTGACTTTC
CDR3 protein: CASSLFDYSGANVLTF

D gene: TRBD1
clone size: -
V gene: TRBV29-1
J gene: TRBJ2-1
CDR3 DNA: TGCAGCGTCACCCGAGGACAGGGCAATGAGCAGTTCTTC
CDR3 protein: CSVTRGQGNEQFF